One sample yielded the 26 T cell receptor beta chains listed below, sequenced in a study of OX40 agonist ivuxolimab in advanced cancers. The assay was immunoSEQ multiplex PCR, and TCRdb's table has in-frame clones only and misses some. The sample carries approximately 30,000 clones, more than 80% recorded once. The sequencing here drew on CD4+ or CD8+ T cells sorted from blood, taken in a trial of the OX40 agonist ivuxolimab. The receptors come from an adult with an advanced solid tumor such as melanoma, head and neck, liver or kidney cancer.

This chain joins TRBV10-3 and TRBJ2-2, with D perhaps matching TRBD2 (6 bases). The CDR3 runs to 15 residues. Germline CDR1 ENHRY, CDR2 SYGVKD. The V and J ends lost 3 bases and 5 bases respectively, with 13 bases between them. The CDR3 sequence: CAISEGLAMTGELFF. The CDR3 DNA is TGTGCCATCAGTGAAGGGCTAGCGATGACCGGGGAGCTGTTTTTT.

The DNA of the CDR3 is TGTGCCACCAGCACGACAGTTGCAACTAATGAAAAACTGTTTTTT. Its translation is CATSTTVATNEKLFF. V gene TRBV15 combines with J gene TRBJ1-4; D is perhaps TRBD1 (5 bases). This CDR3 region has 15 residues. Trimming removed 4 bases from V and 0 bases from J, with 9 bases in between. Germline CDR1 LNHNV, CDR2 YYDKDF (reference sequence).

The chain has TRBV7-6 and TRBJ2-7; 12 bases are shared with TRBD1. The CDR3 length is 16 residues. V was pared by 1 base and J by 5 bases, with 6 bases of the junction left unmatched. Per germline, CDR1 SGHVS and CDR2 FNYEAQ. The CDR3 protein is CASSLGVGQGADEQYF. The CDR3 DNA is TGTGCCAGCAGCTTAGGGGTGGGACAGGGGGCAGACGAGCAGTACTTC. Full variable domain (rest looked up from reference TRBV7-6 and TRBJ2-7): GAGVSQSPRYKVTKRGQDVALRCDPISGHVSLYWYRQALGQGPEFLTYFNYEAQQDKSGLPNDRFSAERPEGSISTLTIQRTEQRDSAMYRCASSLGVGQGADEQYFGPGTRLTVT.

J is TRBJ2-3 and V is TRBV6-4; 9 bases are a match to TRBD1. V shed 2 bases, J shed 4 bases, and the junction held 1 base outside the gene matches. Germline V gene sequence: CDR1 MRHNA, CDR2 SNTAGT. CDR3 length: 14 amino acids. The CDR3 region is CASSDGTGSDTQYF. The CDR3, as DNA: TGTGCCAGCAGTGACGGGACAGGGTCAGATACGCAGTATTTT.

The rearrangement uses TRBV27 and TRBJ2-2; D could derive from TRBD1 or TRBD2 (5 bases each). The CDR3 spans 13 residues. The V and J ends lost 5 bases and 6 bases respectively, with 10 bases between them. CDR1 and CDR2 from the germline V gene are MNHEY and SMNVEV (reference sequence). The CDR3 nucleotides are TGTGCCAGCAGTACGGGACGACCCGGGGAGCTGTTTTTT. It specifies CASSTGRPGELFF.

The rearrangement uses TRBV5-4 and TRBJ2-7; TRBD1 matches at 7 bases. After removal of 2 bases from V and 0 bases from J, the junction contained 5 bases not matched to a gene. CDR1 is SGHNT and CDR2 is YYREEE in the germline V gene (reference sequence). The CDR3 spans 15 residues. The CDR3 here is CASSFEGQRSYEQYF. The CDR3 nucleotides are TGTGCCAGCAGCTTCGAGGGACAGCGCTCCTACGAGCAGTACTTC.

The chain has TRBV4-1 and TRBJ2-3; D assignment may be TRBD1 or TRBD2 (6 bases each). Germline V gene data show CDR1 as MGHRA and CDR2 as YSYEKL. This CDR3 has 16 residues. V was clipped by 3 bases and J by 2 bases, with 15 bases between them. The CDR3 here is CASSQWGAHTTDTQYF. Here the CDR3 DNA reads TGCGCCAGCAGCCAGTGGGGGGCCCACACCACAGATACGCAGTATTTT.

This rearrangement joins TRBV30 to TRBJ1-5; unclear D gene. Germline V gene data show CDR1 as GTSNPN and CDR2 as SVGIG (reference sequence). The V gene lost 2 bases and the J gene lost 4 bases, with 9 bases spanning the gap. The CDR3 is made up of 13 amino acids. The CDR3 sequence is CAWSIGENQPQHF. CDR3 nucleotide sequence: TGTGCCTGGAGTATCGGGGAGAATCAGCCCCAGCATTTT.

A single count supports this clone. This sequence joins TRBV6-6 and TRBJ1-5; 10 positions agree with TRBD1. V shed 2 bases, J shed 7 bases, and the junction held 2 bases outside the gene matches. This CDR3 has 14 amino acids. Per germline, CDR1 MNHNY and CDR2 SVGAGI (reference sequence). Here the CDR3 reads CASSYGQGVQPQHF. The CDR3 DNA reads TGTGCCAGCAGTTACGGACAGGGGGTGCAGCCCCAGCATTTT.

In this sample, this clone turned up a few times. V and J are TRBV23-1 and TRBJ1-1; 11 positions match TRBD1. TRBV23-1 is identified as an open reading frame with a role that is uncertain. CDR3 length: 17 residues. V lost 2 bases, J lost 1 base, and 6 bases stayed unmatched. The CDR3 DNA is TGCGCCAGCAGTCAACCATGGACAGGGGGCCAGAACACTGAAGCTTTCTTT. Amino acid sequence: CASSQPWTGGQNTEAFF.

The J gene is TRBJ1-4, the V gene TRBV5-1, with D uncertain. V was pared by 6 bases and J by 0 bases, with 9 bases between. CDR1 and CDR2 (germline): SGHRS, YFSETQ. This CDR3 comprises 14 residues. CDR3 sequence reads: CASTPDATNEKLFF. CDR3 bases: TGCGCCAGCACTCCCGATGCAACTAATGAAAAACTGTTTTTT.

The chain joins TRBV27 to TRBJ2-5; D is ambiguous. The CDR3 covers 13 residues. V lost 4 bases and J 0 bases, leaving 6 bases between the germline ends. Germline V gene lookup returns CDR1 MNHEY and CDR2 SMNVEV (reference sequence). The DNA of the CDR3 is TGTGCCAGCAGTTACCGGGACCAAGAGACCCAGTACTTC. Encoded protein: CASSYRDQETQYF.

CDR3: CASSPTATGYEQYF. The CDR3, as DNA: TGCGCCAGCAGCCCGACCGCTACCGGCTACGAGCAGTACTTC. This chain links TRBV4-1 with TRBJ2-7; the D is unclear. This CDR3 is 14 amino acids long. Deletions cut 4 bases from V and 3 bases from J, with 13 bases between. From germline, CDR1 is MGHRA and CDR2 YSYEKL.

The genes are TRBV27 and TRBJ2-5, with 12 bases aligning to TRBD2. The germline V gene has CDR1 MNHEY and CDR2 SMNVEV (reference sequence). V was pared by 1 base and J by 5 bases, with 5 bases of the junction left unmatched. CDR3 size: 16 residues. The CDR3 bases are TGTGCCAGCAGTTTATGGGCTAGCGGGGGGGCGGAGACCCAGTACTTC. Residues: CASSLWASGGAETQYF.

The V call is TRBV2, the J call TRBJ2-5; D is uncertain. The V gene's germline CDR1 is SNHLY and CDR2 FYNNEI. This CDR3 is built from 15 residues. Deletions cut 0 bases from V and 0 bases from J, with 8 bases between. CDR3 residues: CASSEARSYQETQYF. The CDR3 nucleotides are TGTGCCAGCAGTGAAGCGAGATCGTACCAAGAGACCCAGTACTTC.

This chain uses TRBV5-6 with TRBJ1-3, with D hard to call. The ends were cut back, 6 bases at V and 0 bases at J, with 7 bases in the middle. This CDR3 contains 13 residues. Germline assignment: CDR1 SGHDT and CDR2 YYEEEE. The CDR3 loop is CASTWGSGNTIYF. DNA for the CDR3: TGTGCCAGCACCTGGGGCTCTGGAAACACCATATATTTT. The complete variable domain, with remaining parts taken from reference TRBV5-6 and TRBJ1-3, reads DAGVTQSPTHLIKTRGQQVTLRCSPKSGHDTVSWYQQALGQGPQFIFQYYEEEERQRGNFPDRFSGHQFPNYSSELNVNALLLGDSALYLCASTWGSGNTIYFGEGSWLTVV.

The chain employs TRBV6-6 and TRBJ1-6, with D maybe TRBD1 (5 bases). Per the germline V gene, CDR1 is MNHNY and CDR2 is SVGAGI (reference sequence). Trimming shortened V by 5 bases and J by 10 bases, and 21 bases separated the two germline ends. This CDR3 spans 16 amino acids. CDR3: CASSANRASGPSPLHF. As DNA, the CDR3 is TGTGCCAGCAGTGCCAACAGAGCCTCAGGGCCGTCACCCCTCCACTTT.

The chain employs TRBV19 and TRBJ2-2, with D perhaps matching TRBD1 (6 bases). Germline CDR1 reads LNHDA; CDR2 reads SQIVND (reference sequence). V was pared by 10 bases and J by 6 bases, with 18 bases between. The CDR3 runs to 14 residues. DNA for the CDR3: TGTGCCACATCAGGGCAGGGGTACGCCGGGGAGCTGTTTTTT. It is translated as CATSGQGYAGELFF.

The chain couples TRBV10-3 to TRBJ1-2, with 7 positions matching TRBD1. CDR3 size: 13 residues. Germline V gives CDR1 ENHRY, CDR2 SYGVKD. With 9 bases clipped from V and 2 bases from J, the junction kept 6 bases outside the gene matches. CDR3 DNA sequence: TGTGCCATTTACAGGGGTATAAACTATGGCTACACCTTC. Residues: CAIYRGINYGYTF.

This clone has just one count. This chain joins TRBV21-1 and TRBJ2-7; the table's D call of TRBD1 was not tested on the DNA. TRBV21-1 is described as a pseudogene. This CDR3 spans 16 amino acids. CDR3 amino acids: CASSKRSGTVIHEQYF. The DNA of the CDR3 is TGTGCCAGCAGCAAAAGGAGTGGGACAGTTATCCACGAGCAGTACTTC.

J is TRBJ2-7 and V is TRBV19; either TRBD1 or TRBD2 may fit D (5 bases each). The germline V gene has CDR1 LNHDA and CDR2 SQIVND (reference sequence). V was trimmed by 0 bases and J by 6 bases, leaving 18 bases between them. The CDR3 is 16 amino acids. In nucleotides, the CDR3 is TGTGCCAGTAGTATAGATTGGGGGACGGACTTTCCCGAGCAGTACTTC. Translation: CASSIDWGTDFPEQYF.

This chain uses TRBV7-2 with TRBJ2-7; 11 bases are shared with TRBD2. The germline V gene has CDR1 SGHTA and CDR2 FQGNSA. This CDR3 has 19 residues. Trimming cost V 2 bases and J 3 bases; bases outside gene matches: 15. CDR3 residues: CASSLIGTSGVPYLYEQYF. The CDR3 coding sequence is TGTGCCAGCAGCTTAATCGGGACTAGCGGAGTCCCCTACCTCTACGAGCAGTACTTC.

The chain uses TRBV4-2 and TRBJ1-1; D gene unclear. The length of the CDR3 is 13 residues. Germline V gene data show CDR1 as LGHNA and CDR2 as YNFKEQ. Trimming took off 0 bases at V and 3 bases at J, with 5 bases between the two ends. CDR3 sequence (DNA): TGTGCCAGCAGCCAAGATGGGTACACTGAAGCTTTCTTT. Translation gives CASSQDGYTEAFF.

The rearrangement joins TRBV6-1 to TRBJ1-1; a weak D match, TRBD1 (6 bases). This CDR3 spans 13 amino acids. CDR1 and CDR2 from the germline V gene are MNHNS and SASEGT. Trimming cost V 1 base and J 8 bases, with 11 bases left between them. The CDR3 here is CASSEVGGPEAFF. The DNA of the CDR3 is TGTGCCAGCAGTGAAGTTGGGGGGCCAGAAGCTTTCTTT.

This sequence joins TRBV30 and TRBJ2-5; TRBD1 is a possible D gene (7 bases). The CDR3 is made up of 14 amino acids. V gave up 0 bases and J gave up 5 bases, with 13 bases separating them. CDR1 GTSNPN and CDR2 SVGIG come from the germline V gene (reference sequence). CDR3 loop: CAWSVVPGGETQYF. In DNA, the CDR3 is TGTGCCTGGAGTGTAGTCCCAGGGGGGGAGACCCAGTACTTC.

The chain links TRBV4-3 to TRBJ2-1; 11 nucleotides match TRBD2. The V segment lost 0 bases and the J segment 8 bases; nucleotides outside the gene matches: 12. The CDR3 totals 18 residues. Germline-derived CDR1 and CDR2 are LGHNA and YSLEER. The CDR3 loop reads CASSQEAPSGGPLYEQFF. CDR3 coding DNA: TGCGCCAGCAGCCAAGAGGCCCCTAGCGGGGGGCCCCTATATGAGCAGTTCTTC.